The next 23 T cell receptor beta chains were all read from a single sample in a study of T cells after yellow fever vaccination. In TCRdb, the 5' RACE reads were re-called with MiXCR into one record per CDR3 protein. The sample contains 25,000 to 30,000 distinct CDR3 sequences, 6% to 8% of which appear only once. The specimen was PBMCs, either bulk or a sorted T-cell subset (CD4+, CD8+, memory, or dextramer-sorted; not recorded which), collected on the day of the yellow fever booster vaccination. The receptors were gathered from a man aged 25-45 years who received the YFV17D yellow fever vaccine.

This clonotype was recorded at least ten times. The gene calls are TRBV24-1 and TRBJ2-3; D possibly corresponds to TRBD1 (6 bases). V shed 4 bases and J shed 1 base, with 8 bases lying between them. The V gene's germline CDR1 is KGHDR and CDR2 SFDVKD. The CDR3 runs 14 residues. The CDR3 here is CATSDPGGTDTQYF. For the CDR3, the DNA is TGTGCCACCAGTGACCCAGGGGGCACAGATACGCAGTATTTT.

Concerning this clonotype: This may arise from a read error, as a much more abundant clone is one base away. The chain couples TRBV15 to TRBJ1-6; D is unresolved. Germline V gene lookup returns CDR1 LNHNV and CDR2 YYDKDF (reference sequence). This CDR3 comprises 15 residues. The CDR3 protein is CATTSWEPISSPPHF. The CDR3 nucleotides are TGTGCCACCACTTCTTGGGAGCCTATCAGTTCACCCCCCCACTTT.

Turning to this clonotype: A much larger clonotype is one base distant, so this may be a read error. The gene calls are TRBV29-1 and TRBJ1-4; no clear D. Trimming stripped 6 bases from V and 6 bases from J, with 17 bases between. This CDR3 comprises 14 residues. Per the germline V gene, CDR1 is SQVTM and CDR2 is ANQGSEA. CDR3 sequence: CSVNLDPYDEKLFF. CDR3 in DNA: TGCAGCGTGAACCTGGACCCTTACGATGAAAAACTGTTTTTT.

This clonotype was seen only a few times. This sequence joins TRBV29-1 and TRBJ2-5; D not resolved. The V end was cut by 5 bases, the J end by 2 bases, with 12 bases between. The germline gives CDR1 SQVTM, CDR2 ANQGSEA. The CDR3 length is 13 residues. CDR3 protein: CSVSNGLQETQYF. The CDR3 DNA sequence: TGCAGCGTTTCCAACGGCTTGCAAGAGACCCAGTACTTC.

This clonotype was recorded a few times. V and J are TRBV6-5 and TRBJ1-1; no reliable D call. V lost 2 bases and J lost 11, with 15 bases in between. The CDR3 runs to 13 residues. Germline V CDR1 and CDR2: MNHEY, SVGAGI. The CDR3 DNA reads as TGTGCCAGCAGTTACGTCGGGGTTCGAGGTGCTTTCTTT. Its translation is CASSYVGVRGAFF.

This clonotype was found a few times. The chain couples TRBV20-1 to TRBJ2-3, with D perhaps assigned TRBD1 or TRBD2 (6 bases each). The CDR3 consists of 14 residues. V shed 6 bases and J shed 6 bases, with 19 bases lying between them. The germline CDR1 and CDR2 sequences are DFQATT and SNEGSKA (reference sequence). The CDR3 region has the DNA TGCAGTGCGTCCTCCAGGGGAGGTCGGGATACGCAGTATTTT. It codes for CSASSRGGRDTQYF.

This clonotype was picked up many times. The chain joins TRBV27 to TRBJ2-1, with 9 positions matching TRBD2. The CDR3 consists of 18 residues. V lost 7 bases and J lost 2; bases outside the gene matches: 15. Germline lookup yields CDR1 MNHEY and CDR2 SMNVEV (reference sequence). CDR3 sequence reads: CASTLRGLAGGTYNEQFF. The CDR3, as DNA: TGTGCCAGCACCCTGAGGGGTTTGGCGGGAGGGACCTACAATGAGCAGTTCTTC.

The chain has TRBV20-1 and TRBJ1-6; D not certain. Per the germline V gene, CDR1 is DFQATT and CDR2 is SNEGSKA (reference sequence). This CDR3 contains 14 residues. V was pared by 3 bases and J by 9 bases, with 15 bases between. The CDR3 here is CSASSNPSGSPLHF. The CDR3 bases are TGCAGTGCTAGCTCGAACCCGAGTGGTTCACCCCTCCACTTT.

The sample holds many counts of this clonotype. J is TRBJ1-1 and V is TRBV3-1, with D maybe TRBD1 (5 bases). Per the germline V gene, CDR1 is LGHDT and CDR2 is YNNKEL (reference sequence). V was cut by 4 bases and J by 2 bases, with 11 bases left in between. This CDR3 spans 14 amino acids. The CDR3 here is CASSLFDSNTEAFF. The CDR3 DNA reads as TGTGCCAGCAGCCTATTCGACAGCAACACTGAAGCTTTCTTT.

There are many counts of this clonotype. The chain carries TRBV7-3 and TRBJ1-1; D might be TRBD1 (6 bases). Germline CDR1 and CDR2: SGHTA and FQGTGA. Trimming stripped 5 bases from V and 4 bases from J, with 11 bases between. This CDR3 has 13 amino acids. In DNA, the CDR3 is TGTGCCAGCAGCCTCGGAGGGGGCACTGAAGCTTTCTTT. As protein: CASSLGGGTEAFF.

This clonotype was observed a few times. The rearrangement uses TRBV6-1 and TRBJ2-7; TRBD2 matches 9 bases. The CDR3 is made up of 17 amino acids. Germline CDR1 is MNHNS and CDR2 is SASEGT. J was trimmed by 4 bases and V by 3 bases; bases with no gene match: 13. This chain's CDR3 is CASSDLGTSYRRYEQYF. In nucleotides, the CDR3 is TGTGCCAGCAGTGACCTCGGGACTAGCTATCGTAGGTACGAGCAGTACTTC.

This clonotype showed up many times. The chain links TRBV20-1 to TRBJ2-7; 9 nucleotides align to TRBD2. Per the germline V gene, CDR1 is DFQATT and CDR2 is SNEGSKA (reference sequence). The CDR3 totals 13 residues. The V segment lost 7 bases and the J segment 1 base; nucleotides outside the gene matches: 5. The CDR3 protein is CSVVSGGSYEQYF. DNA for the CDR3: TGCAGTGTAGTTAGCGGGGGATCCTACGAGCAGTACTTC.

This clonotype was detected many times. V gene TRBV29-1 combines with J gene TRBJ2-2; 12 bases match TRBD1. V lost 7 bases, J lost 8 bases, and 11 bases stayed unmatched. The germline gives CDR1 SQVTM, CDR2 ANQGSEA. The CDR3 runs 15 residues. In nucleotides, the CDR3 is TGCAGCGCCGCGGGACAGGGGGCCCTTTGGGGGGAGCTGTTTTTT. As protein: CSAAGQGALWGELFF.

This clonotype has just a few counts. The V call is TRBV5-4, the J call TRBJ2-1; TRBD2 might be the D (6 bases). CDR1 and CDR2 (germline): SGHNT, YYREEE (reference sequence). Trimming left V 0 bases short and J 6 bases short, with 10 bases between. There are 14 residues in the CDR3. The DNA of the CDR3 is TGTGCCAGCAGCTTGGTTGGGACTCGCAATGAGCAGTTCTTC. As protein: CASSLVGTRNEQFF.

In this sample, this clonotype turned up many times. The chain has TRBV6-4 and TRBJ1-5; D may be TRBD1 (5 bases). Looked up from germline, CDR1 is MRHNA and CDR2 is SNTAGT. The length of the CDR3 is 17 residues. Between the trimmed V and J ends, which lost 3 bases and 1 base, there was a span of 16 bases. This CDR3 is CASSEVLNRSSNQPQHF. The DNA for the CDR3 is TGTGCCAGCAGTGAAGTGTTGAACAGGTCGAGCAATCAGCCCCAGCATTTT.

This clonotype was found once. This chain connects TRBV7-8 to TRBJ2-3, with D perhaps matching TRBD2 (5 bases). The CDR3 contains 15 residues. Trimming took off 2 bases at V and 4 bases at J, with 13 bases between the two ends. Per the germline V gene, CDR1 is SGHVS and CDR2 is FQNEAQ. For the CDR3, the DNA is TGTGCCAGCAGCTTAATACGGGATAGGTCAGATACGCAGTATTTT. It yields the protein CASSLIRDRSDTQYF.

This clonotype was observed many times. The chain is built from TRBV29-1 and TRBJ2-7; D gene ambiguous. Germline V lookup: CDR1 SQVTM, CDR2 ANQGSEA. V was pared by 6 bases and J by 4 bases, with 22 bases between. The CDR3 totals 15 residues. Here the CDR3 reads CSVGPASALAYEQYF. CDR3 DNA sequence: TGCAGCGTCGGACCGGCCTCAGCCTTGGCTTACGAGCAGTACTTC.

V usage is TRBV6-2 or TRBV6-3 and J usage is TRBJ1-1; D not certain. This CDR3 spans 11 amino acids. V was clipped by 5 bases and J by 8 bases, with 9 bases between them. Germline-derived CDR1 and CDR2 are MNHEY and SVGEGT. The chain's CDR3 is CASSDGREAFF. CDR3 DNA sequence: TGTGCCAGCAGTGACGGGAGAGAAGCTTTCTTT.

This clonotype was seen repeatedly, ten times or more. This rearrangement joins TRBV6-5 to TRBJ2-1; possible D gene TRBD1, 6 bases. The CDR3 extends over 15 amino acids. Trimming shortened V by 5 bases and J by 6 bases, and 17 bases separated the two germline ends. CDR1 is MNHEY, CDR2 SVGAGI, per germline. The CDR3 region is CASSPPPQQGNEQFF. The CDR3 bases are TGTGCCAGCAGTCCGCCTCCCCAACAGGGCAATGAGCAGTTCTTC.

This clonotype was detected ten times or more. The rearrangement links TRBV7-2 to TRBJ2-7, with TRBD1 as a possible D gene (5 bases). The CDR3 is made up of 13 amino acids. V lost 5 bases, J lost 1 base, and 9 bases lay in between. CDR1 SGHTA and CDR2 FQGNSA come from the germline V gene. CDR3 DNA sequence: TGTGCCAGCAGCCCGGACATATCCTACGAGCAGTACTTC. Translation: CASSPDISYEQYF.

The genes are TRBV6-1 and TRBJ1-6; weak D call: TRBD1 (5 bases). CDR3 length equals 13 residues. Germline CDR1 and CDR2: MNHNS and SASEGT. Here the CDR3 reads CASNSGSHSPLHF. CDR3 in DNA: TGTGCTTCGAATTCAGGGAGCCATTCACCCCTCCACTTT.

This clonotype came up many times. The gene calls are TRBV7-8 and TRBJ2-1, with TRBD2 matching over 8 bases. J was trimmed by 7 bases and V by 2 bases; bases with no gene match: 7. The CDR3 loop spans 15 amino acids. CDR1 is SGHVS and CDR2 is FQNEAQ in the germline V gene. This CDR3 is CASSLQTLAANEQFF. The CDR3 DNA reads as TGTGCCAGCAGCTTACAGACACTAGCGGCAAATGAGCAGTTCTTC.

This clonotype has just a few counts. A much bigger clone sits one base away, suggesting this may be a read error. The J gene is TRBJ2-1, the V gene TRBV20-1; TRBD2 matches 8 bases. This CDR3 spans 16 amino acids. Germline V gives CDR1 DFQATT, CDR2 SNEGSKA (reference sequence). This CDR3 reads CCARDPSGSAHNEQFF. Here the CDR3 DNA reads TGCTGTGCTAGAGACCCAAGCGGGAGTGCCCACAATGAGCAGTTCTTC.